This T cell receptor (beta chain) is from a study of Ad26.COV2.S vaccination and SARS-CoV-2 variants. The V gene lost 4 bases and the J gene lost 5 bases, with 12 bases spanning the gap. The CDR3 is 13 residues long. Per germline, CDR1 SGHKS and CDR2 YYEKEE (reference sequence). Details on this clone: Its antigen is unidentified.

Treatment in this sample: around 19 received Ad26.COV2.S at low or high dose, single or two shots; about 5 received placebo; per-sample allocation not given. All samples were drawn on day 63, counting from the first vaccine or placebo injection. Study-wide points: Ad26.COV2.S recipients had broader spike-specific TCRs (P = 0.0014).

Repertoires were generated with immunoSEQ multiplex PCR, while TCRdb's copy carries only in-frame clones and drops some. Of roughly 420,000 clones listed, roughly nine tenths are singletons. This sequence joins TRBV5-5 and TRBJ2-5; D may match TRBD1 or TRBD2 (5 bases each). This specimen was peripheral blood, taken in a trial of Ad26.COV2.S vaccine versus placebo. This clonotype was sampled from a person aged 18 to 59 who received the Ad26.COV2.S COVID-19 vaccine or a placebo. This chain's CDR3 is CASSARQRETQYF. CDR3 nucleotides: TGTGCCAGCAGCGCAAGACAGCGGGAGACCCAGTACTTC.